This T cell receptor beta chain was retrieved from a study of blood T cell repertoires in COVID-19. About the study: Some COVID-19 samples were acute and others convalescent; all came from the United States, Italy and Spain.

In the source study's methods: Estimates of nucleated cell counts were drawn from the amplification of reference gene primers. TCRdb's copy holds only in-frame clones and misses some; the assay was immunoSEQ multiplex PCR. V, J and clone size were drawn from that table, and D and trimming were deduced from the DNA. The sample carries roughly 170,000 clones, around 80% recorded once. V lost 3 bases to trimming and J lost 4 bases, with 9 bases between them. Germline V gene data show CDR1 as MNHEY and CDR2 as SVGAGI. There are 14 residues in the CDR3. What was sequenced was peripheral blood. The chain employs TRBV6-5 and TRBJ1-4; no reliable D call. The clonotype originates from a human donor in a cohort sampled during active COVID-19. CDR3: CASSYGAVNEKLFF. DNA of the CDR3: TGTGCCAGCAGTTATGGTGCGGTTAATGAAAAACTGTTTTTT.